The T cell receptor beta chain under discussion was sequenced for a study of T-cell reconstitution after alpha-beta-depleted transplantation in children (dated by TCRdb to about 2016). For the study in its entirety: Using TCR repertoire profiling, the study quantitatively followed how T-cell immune reconstitution unfolded in children after TCRalphabeta/CD19-depleted allogeneic hematopoietic cell transplantation. On the study overall, not on this receptor specifically: Over the following months the frequencies of hyperexpanded clones went down, and after one year T-cell counts and TCRbeta diversity were mostly credited to newly produced T cells. In some patients, high TCRbeta diversity at day 60 was attributed to recipient T cells and intrathymic progenitors that had survived conditioning. The apparently early recovery of alphabetaT-cell counts about two months after transplant reportedly depended on only several hundred rapidly expanded clones that came from non-depleted graft cells.

Per the publication, the treatment or condition label means: allogeneic hematopoietic cell transplantation with graft depleted of TCRalphabeta T cells and CD19 B cells. Transplant recipients were children who received TCRalphabeta/CD19-depleted allogeneic hematopoietic cell grafts. About this clonotype itself: This receptor's antigen is unknown. Nothing much larger sits one base from this clone, and base qualities are not available.

The library was built by means of PCR. Sequencing relied on an Illumina HiSeq 2500. TCR library preparation used molecular barcoding, with unique molecular identifiers applied to normalize quantification of the TCRbeta repertoire. Starting from the raw public reads, TCRdb applied fastp trimming at Q25, assembled clones with MiXCR and retained in-frame beta chains. All rows with the same CDR3 protein become a single entry with the most common DNA and genes. Counted in this sample were some 300,000 distinct CDR3 sequences; around 9.1% of them appeared once. Around 7.6% of the sample goes to the ten largest clones. The sample consisted of PBMCs, taken before TCRalphabeta/CD19-depleted stem cell transplant. This sequence was found in a boy under two years old with acute myeloid leukemia, due to receive a stem cell transplant.

The CDR3 protein is CASSSQLAQADYNEQFF. The nucleotide sequence is given as TGTGCCAGCAGCTCTCAGCTGGCGCAAGCAGACTACAATGAGCAGTTCTTC. This receptor chain uses TRBV7-2 and TRBJ2-1; no D gene can be assigned with confidence. Taken from cysteine to phenylalanine, the CDR3 has 17 residues. Kept here is only the CDR3 DNA, which spans 51 bases and is read in frame from base 1. The germline V gene encodes CDR1 SGHTA and CDR2 FQGNSA. The germline ends are 19 bases apart after V is trimmed by 4 bases and J by 3 bases.